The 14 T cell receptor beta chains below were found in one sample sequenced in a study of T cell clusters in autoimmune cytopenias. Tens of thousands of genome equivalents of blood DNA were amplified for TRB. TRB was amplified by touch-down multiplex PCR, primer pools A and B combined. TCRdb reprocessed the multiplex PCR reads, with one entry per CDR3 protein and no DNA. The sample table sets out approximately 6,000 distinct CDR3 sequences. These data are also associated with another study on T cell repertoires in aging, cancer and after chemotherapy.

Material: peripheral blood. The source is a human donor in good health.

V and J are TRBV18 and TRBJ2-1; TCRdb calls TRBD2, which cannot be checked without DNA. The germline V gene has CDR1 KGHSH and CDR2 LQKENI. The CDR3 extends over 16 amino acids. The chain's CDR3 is CASSPAAGGTYNEQFF.

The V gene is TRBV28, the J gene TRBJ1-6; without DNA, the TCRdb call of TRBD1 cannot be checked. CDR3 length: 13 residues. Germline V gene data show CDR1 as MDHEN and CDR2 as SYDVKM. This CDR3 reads CASVRDGNSPLHF. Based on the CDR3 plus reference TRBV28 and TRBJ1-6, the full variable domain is DVKVTQSSRYLVKRTGEKVFLECVQDMDHENMFWYRQDPGLGLRLIYFSYDVKMKEKGDIPEGYSVSREKKERFSLILESASTNQTSMYLCASVRDGNSPLHFGNGTRLTVT.

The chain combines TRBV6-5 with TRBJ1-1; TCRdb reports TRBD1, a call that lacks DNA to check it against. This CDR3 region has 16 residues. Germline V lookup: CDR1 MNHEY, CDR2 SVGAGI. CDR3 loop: CASSYRFDRGNTEAFF.

CDR3 sequence reads: CAWCWGADANTGELFF. The chain couples TRBV30 to TRBJ2-2; without DNA, the TCRdb call of TRBD1 cannot be checked. The CDR3 runs to 16 residues. Germline V gene sequence: CDR1 GTSNPN, CDR2 SVGIG (reference sequence).

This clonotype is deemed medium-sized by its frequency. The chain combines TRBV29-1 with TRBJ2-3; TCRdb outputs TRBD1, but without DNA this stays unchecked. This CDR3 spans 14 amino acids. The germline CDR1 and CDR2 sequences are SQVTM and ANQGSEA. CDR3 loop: CSHRPGPAPDTQYF.

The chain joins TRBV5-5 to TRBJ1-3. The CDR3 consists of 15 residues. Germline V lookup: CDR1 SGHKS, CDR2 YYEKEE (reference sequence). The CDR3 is CASSSRQGSGNTIYF. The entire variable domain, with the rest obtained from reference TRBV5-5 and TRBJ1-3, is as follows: DAGVTQSPTHLIKTRGQQVTLRCSPISGHKSVSWYQQVLGQGPQFIFQYYEKEERGRGNFPDRFSARQFPNYSSELNVNALLLGDSALYLCASSSRQGSGNTIYFGEGSWLTVV.

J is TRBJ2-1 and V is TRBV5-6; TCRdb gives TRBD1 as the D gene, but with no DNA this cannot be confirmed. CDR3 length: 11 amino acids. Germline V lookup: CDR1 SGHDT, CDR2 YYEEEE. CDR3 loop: CASSFLGGWFF.

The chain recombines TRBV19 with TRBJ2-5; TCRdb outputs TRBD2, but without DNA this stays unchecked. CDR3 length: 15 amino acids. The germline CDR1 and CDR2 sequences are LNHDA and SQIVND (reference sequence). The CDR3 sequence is CASRGTSGRGETQYF. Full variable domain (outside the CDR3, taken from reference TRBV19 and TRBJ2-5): DGGITQSPKYLFRKEGQNVTLSCEQNLNHDAMYWYRQDPGQGLRLIYYSQIVNDFQKGDIAEGYSVSREKKESFPLTVTSAQKNPTAFYLCASRGTSGRGETQYFGPGTRLLVL.

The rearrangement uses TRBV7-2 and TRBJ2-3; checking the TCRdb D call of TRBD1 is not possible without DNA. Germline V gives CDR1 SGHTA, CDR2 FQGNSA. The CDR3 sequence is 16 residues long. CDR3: CASRQQGRSSTDTQYF.

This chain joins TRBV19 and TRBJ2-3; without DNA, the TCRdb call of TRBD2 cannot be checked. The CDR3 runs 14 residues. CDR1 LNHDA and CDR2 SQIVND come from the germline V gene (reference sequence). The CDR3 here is CASRLAGGKDTQYF.

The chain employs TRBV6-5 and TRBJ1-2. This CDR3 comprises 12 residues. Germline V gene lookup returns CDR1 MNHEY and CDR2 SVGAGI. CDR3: CASRSLDYGYTF.

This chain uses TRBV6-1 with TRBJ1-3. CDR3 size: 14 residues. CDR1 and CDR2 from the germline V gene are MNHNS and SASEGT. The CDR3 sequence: CASTGSFSGNTIYF.

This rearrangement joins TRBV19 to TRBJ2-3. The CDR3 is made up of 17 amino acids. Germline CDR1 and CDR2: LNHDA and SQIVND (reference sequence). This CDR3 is CASSIAGVATSTDTQYF.

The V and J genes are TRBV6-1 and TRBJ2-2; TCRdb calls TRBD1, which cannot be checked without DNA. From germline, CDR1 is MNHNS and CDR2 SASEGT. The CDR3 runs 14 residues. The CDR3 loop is CASNRDRGLGELFF.